This T cell receptor beta chain was recovered during a study of OX40 agonist ivuxolimab in advanced cancers. The timepoints at which blood was sampled were baseline, cycle 4 day 1, and cycle 7 day 1. Using immunoSEQ multiplex PCR, the repertoire was profiled, and TCRdb retains in-frame clones only, with some absent. This table holds about 100,000 clones, roughly nine tenths found once. J was trimmed by 13 bases and V by 7 bases; bases with no gene match: 12. The CDR3 spans 14 residues. Germline-derived CDR1 and CDR2 are SNHLY and FYNNEI. The V and J genes are TRBV2 and TRBJ1-6; TRBD1 matches 8 bases. This material consisted of CD4+ or CD8+ T cells sorted from blood, taken in a trial of the OX40 agonist ivuxolimab. This clonotype originated in an adult with an advanced solid tumor such as melanoma, head and neck, liver or kidney cancer. The CDR3 here is CASTPGQASGPLHF. CDR3 DNA sequence: TGTGCCAGCACTCCGGGACAGGCCTCCGGGCCCCTCCACTTT.